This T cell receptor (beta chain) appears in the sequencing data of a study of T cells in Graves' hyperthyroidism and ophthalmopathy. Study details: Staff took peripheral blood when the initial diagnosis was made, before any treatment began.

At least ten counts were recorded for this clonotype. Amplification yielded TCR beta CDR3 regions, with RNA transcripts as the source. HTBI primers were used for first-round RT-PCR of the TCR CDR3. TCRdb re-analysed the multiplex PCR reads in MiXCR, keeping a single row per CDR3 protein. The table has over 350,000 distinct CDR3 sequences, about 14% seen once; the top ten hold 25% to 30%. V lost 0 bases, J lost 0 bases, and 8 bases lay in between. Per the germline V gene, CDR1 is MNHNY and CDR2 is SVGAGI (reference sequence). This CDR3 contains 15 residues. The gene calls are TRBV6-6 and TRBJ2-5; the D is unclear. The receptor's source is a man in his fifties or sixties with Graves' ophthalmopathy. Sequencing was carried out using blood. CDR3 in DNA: TGTGCCAGCAGTTACTCTGACACCGACCAAGAGACCCAGTACTTC. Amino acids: CASSYSDTDQETQYF.